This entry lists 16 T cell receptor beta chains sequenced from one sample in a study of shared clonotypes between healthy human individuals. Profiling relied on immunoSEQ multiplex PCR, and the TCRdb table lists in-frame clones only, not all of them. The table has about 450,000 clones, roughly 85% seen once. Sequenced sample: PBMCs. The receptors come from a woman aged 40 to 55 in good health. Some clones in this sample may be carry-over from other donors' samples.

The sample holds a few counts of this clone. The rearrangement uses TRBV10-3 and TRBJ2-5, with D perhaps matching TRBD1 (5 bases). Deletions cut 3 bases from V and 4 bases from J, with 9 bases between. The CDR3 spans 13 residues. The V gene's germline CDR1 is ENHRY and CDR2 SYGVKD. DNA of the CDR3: TGTGCCATCAGTGATGGGGCCACAGAGACCCAGTACTTC. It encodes CAISDGATETQYF.

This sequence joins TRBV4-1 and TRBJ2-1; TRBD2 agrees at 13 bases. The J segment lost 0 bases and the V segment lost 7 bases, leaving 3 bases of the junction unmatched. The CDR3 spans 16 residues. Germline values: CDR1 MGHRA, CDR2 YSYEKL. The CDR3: CASTRLAGGSYNEQFF. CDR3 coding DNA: TGCGCCAGCACCCGACTAGCGGGAGGCTCCTACAATGAGCAGTTCTTC.

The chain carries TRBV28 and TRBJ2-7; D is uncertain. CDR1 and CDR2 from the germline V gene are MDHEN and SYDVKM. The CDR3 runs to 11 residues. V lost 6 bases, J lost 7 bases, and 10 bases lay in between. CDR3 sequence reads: CASRTAGEQYF. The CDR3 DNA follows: TGTGCCAGCAGAACAGCTGGAGAGCAGTACTTC. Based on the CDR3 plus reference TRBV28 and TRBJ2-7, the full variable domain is DVKVTQSSRYLVKRTGEKVFLECVQDMDHENMFWYRQDPGLGLRLIYFSYDVKMKEKGDIPEGYSVSREKKERFSLILESASTNQTSMYLCASRTAGEQYFGPGTRLTVT.

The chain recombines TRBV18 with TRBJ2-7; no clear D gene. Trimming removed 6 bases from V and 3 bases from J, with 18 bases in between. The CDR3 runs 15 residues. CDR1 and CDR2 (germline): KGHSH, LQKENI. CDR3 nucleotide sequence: TGTGCCAGCTCTCCTACAGTCGGCGGCGACTACGAGCAGTACTTC. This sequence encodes CASSPTVGGDYEQYF.

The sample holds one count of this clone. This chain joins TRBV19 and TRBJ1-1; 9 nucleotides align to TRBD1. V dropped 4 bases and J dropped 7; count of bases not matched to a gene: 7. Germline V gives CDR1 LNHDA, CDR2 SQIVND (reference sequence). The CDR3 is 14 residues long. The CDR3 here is CASSRDRDILEAFF. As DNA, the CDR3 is TGTGCCAGTAGTAGGGACAGGGACATACTTGAAGCTTTCTTT.

DNA for the CDR3: TGTGCCAGCAGTCCAGACAGACGTATAGCCAAAAACATTCAGTACTTC. This sequence encodes CASSPDRRIAKNIQYF. The rearrangement joins TRBV2 to TRBJ2-4; maybe TRBD1 (5 bases). The ends were cut back, 5 bases at V and 0 bases at J, with 14 bases in the middle. CDR3 length: 16 residues. Looked up from germline, CDR1 is SNHLY and CDR2 is FYNNEI.

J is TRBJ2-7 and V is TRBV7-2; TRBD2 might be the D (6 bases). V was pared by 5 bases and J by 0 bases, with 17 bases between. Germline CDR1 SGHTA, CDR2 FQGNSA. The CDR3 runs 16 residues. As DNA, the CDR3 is TGTGCCAGCAGCCGTAGTTCCGGGGGAAGCTCCTACGAGCAGTACTTC. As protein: CASSRSSGGSSYEQYF.

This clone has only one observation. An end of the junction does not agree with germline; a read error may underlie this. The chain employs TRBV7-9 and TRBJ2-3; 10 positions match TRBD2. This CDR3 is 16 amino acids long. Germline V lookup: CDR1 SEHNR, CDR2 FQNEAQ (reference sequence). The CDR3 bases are TGTGCCAGCAGCCTGGCAAGCGGGAGGGTGACAGGTACGCAGTATTTT. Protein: CASSLASGRVTGTQYF.

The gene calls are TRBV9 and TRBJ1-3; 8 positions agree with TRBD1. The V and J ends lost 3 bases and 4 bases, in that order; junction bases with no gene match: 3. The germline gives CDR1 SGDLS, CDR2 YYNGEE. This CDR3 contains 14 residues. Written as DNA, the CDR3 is TGTGCCAGCAGCGAAAGGACAGGGGGAAACACCATATATTTT. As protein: CASSERTGGNTIYF.

CDR3 residues: CASSIPSNGGYEQYF. CDR3 DNA: TGTGCCAGTAGTATCCCCTCGAACGGGGGGTACGAGCAGTACTTC. The rearrangement uses TRBV19 and TRBJ2-7, with TRBD2 matching 7 bases. CDR3 length: 15 residues. J was trimmed by 4 bases and V by 3 bases; bases with no gene match: 9. Germline V gene data show CDR1 as LNHDA and CDR2 as SQIVND (reference sequence).

The CDR3 loop is CASSALGLGSYNEQFF. CDR3 DNA: TGTGCCAGCAGCGCCCTCGGACTGGGCTCCTACAATGAGCAGTTCTTC. The chain is built from TRBV9 and TRBJ2-1, with TRBD2 as a possible D gene (5 bases). From germline, CDR1 is SGDLS and CDR2 YYNGEE. The CDR3 has 16 residues. Trimming left V 3 bases short and J 0 bases short, with 13 bases between.

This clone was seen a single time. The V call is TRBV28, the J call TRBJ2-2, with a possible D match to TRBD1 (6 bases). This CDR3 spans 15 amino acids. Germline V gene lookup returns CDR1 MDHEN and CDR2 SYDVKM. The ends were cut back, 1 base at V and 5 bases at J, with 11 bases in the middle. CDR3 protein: CASSLSAGDTGELFF. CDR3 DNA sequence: TGTGCCAGCAGTTTATCGGCAGGGGATACCGGGGAGCTGTTTTTT.

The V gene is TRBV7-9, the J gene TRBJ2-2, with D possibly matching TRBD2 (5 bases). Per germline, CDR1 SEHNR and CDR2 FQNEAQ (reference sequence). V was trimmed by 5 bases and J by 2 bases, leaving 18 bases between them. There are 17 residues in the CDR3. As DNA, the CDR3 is TGTGCCAGCAGCGCCCGATCTTTCGAGGGCAACACCGGGGAGCTGTTTTTT. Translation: CASSARSFEGNTGELFF. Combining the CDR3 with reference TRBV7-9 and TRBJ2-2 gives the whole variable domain DTGVSQNPRHKITKRGQNVTFRCDPISEHNRLYWYRQTLGQGPEFLTYFQNEAQLEKSRLLSDRFSAERPKGSFSTLEIQRTEQGDSAMYLCASSARSFEGNTGELFFGEGSRLTVL.

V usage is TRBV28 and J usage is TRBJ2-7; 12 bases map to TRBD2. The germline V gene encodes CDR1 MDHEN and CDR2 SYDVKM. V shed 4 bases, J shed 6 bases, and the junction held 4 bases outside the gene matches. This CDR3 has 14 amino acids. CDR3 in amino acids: CASSSSGRAGEQYF. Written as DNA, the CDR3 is TGTGCCAGCAGTTCTAGCGGGAGGGCCGGCGAGCAGTACTTC.

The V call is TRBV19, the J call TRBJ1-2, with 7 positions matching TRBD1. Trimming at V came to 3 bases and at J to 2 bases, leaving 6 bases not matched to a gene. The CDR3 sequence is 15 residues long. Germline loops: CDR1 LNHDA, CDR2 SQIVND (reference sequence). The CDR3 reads CASSIEGRGNYGYTF. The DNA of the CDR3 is TGTGCCAGTAGTATCGAAGGCAGGGGGAACTATGGCTACACCTTC.

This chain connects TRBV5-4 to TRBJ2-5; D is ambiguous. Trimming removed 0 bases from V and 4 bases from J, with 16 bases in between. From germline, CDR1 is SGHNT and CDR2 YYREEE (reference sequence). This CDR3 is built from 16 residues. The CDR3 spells CASSLELGRELETQYF. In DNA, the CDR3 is TGTGCCAGCAGCTTGGAGCTTGGAAGGGAATTAGAGACCCAGTACTTC.